This TCR beta chain originates from a study of blood T cell repertoires in COVID-19. The wider study: Samples came from the United States, Italy and Spain, spanning acute and convalescent COVID-19.

CDR3 length equals 16 residues. The germline CDR1 and CDR2 sequences are SEHNR and FQNEAQ (reference sequence). After removal of 1 base from V and 5 bases from J, the junction contained 5 bases not matched to a gene. Original methodology: The assay estimated nucleated cells by amplifying reference gene primers. Clones were read by immunoSEQ multiplex PCR, and TCRdb kept only the in-frame ones, dropping some. V and J calls plus clone size are reproduced from that table; the DNA served to infer D and trimming. The sample records about 200,000 clones, around 82% being singletons. The study recruited people aged 18 to 89 years across about 25 US areas.

Material: PBMCs or T cells enriched from blood (not recorded which). The clonotype was recovered from a woman in her fifties or sixties with acute COVID-19. The chain couples TRBV7-9 to TRBJ1-4, with TRBD1 matching over 9 bases. CDR3 bases: TGTGCCAGCAGCTTAGGCGGGGACAGGGCAAATGAAAAACTGTTTTTT. Protein sequence: CASSLGGDRANEKLFF.